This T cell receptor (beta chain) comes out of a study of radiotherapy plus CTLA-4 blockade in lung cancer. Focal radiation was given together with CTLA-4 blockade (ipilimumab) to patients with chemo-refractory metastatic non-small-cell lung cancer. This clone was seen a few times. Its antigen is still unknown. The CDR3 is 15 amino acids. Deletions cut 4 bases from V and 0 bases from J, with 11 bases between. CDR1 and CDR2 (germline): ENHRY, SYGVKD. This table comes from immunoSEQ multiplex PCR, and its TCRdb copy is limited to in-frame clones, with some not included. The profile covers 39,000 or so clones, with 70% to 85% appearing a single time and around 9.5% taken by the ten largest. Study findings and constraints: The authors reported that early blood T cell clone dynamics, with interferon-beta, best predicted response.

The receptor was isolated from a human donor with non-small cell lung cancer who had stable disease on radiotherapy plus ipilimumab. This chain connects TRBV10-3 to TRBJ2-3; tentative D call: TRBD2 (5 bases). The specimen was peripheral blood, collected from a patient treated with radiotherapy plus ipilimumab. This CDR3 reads CAISGRLSSTDTQYF. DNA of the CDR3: TGTGCCATCAGTGGCAGACTATCTAGCACAGATACGCAGTATTTT.